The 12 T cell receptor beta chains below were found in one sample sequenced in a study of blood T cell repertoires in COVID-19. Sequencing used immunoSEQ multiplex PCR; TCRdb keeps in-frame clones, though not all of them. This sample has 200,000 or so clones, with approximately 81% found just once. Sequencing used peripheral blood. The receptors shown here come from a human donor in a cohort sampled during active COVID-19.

The CDR3 DNA follows: TGTGCCAGCAGAAGACTAGCGGGGGCCACGGGGACCGGGGAGCTGTTTTTT. This codes for CASRRLAGATGTGELFF. The chain uses TRBV7-9 and TRBJ2-2; TRBD2 matches at 12 bases. Looked up from germline, CDR1 is SEHNR and CDR2 is FQNEAQ (reference sequence). J gave up 5 bases and V 6 bases, and 10 bases lay outside the gene matches. The CDR3 length is 17 residues. The complete variable domain, with remaining parts taken from reference TRBV7-9 and TRBJ2-2, reads DTGVSQNPRHKITKRGQNVTFRCDPISEHNRLYWYRQTLGQGPEFLTYFQNEAQLEKSRLLSDRFSAERPKGSFSTLEIQRTEQGDSAMYLCASRRLAGATGTGELFFGEGSRLTVL.

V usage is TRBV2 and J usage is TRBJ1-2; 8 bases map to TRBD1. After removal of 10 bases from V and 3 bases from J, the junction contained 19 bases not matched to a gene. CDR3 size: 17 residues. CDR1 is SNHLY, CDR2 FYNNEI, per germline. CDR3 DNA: TGTGCCAATTCCCTCAGGGCGGGCAGGGGGCTTGACTATGGCTACACCTTC. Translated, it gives CANSLRAGRGLDYGYTF.

The CDR3 sequence is CASSPIGRTYGYTF. DNA of the CDR3: TGTGCCAGCAGTCCAATAGGACGGACTTATGGCTACACCTTC. The rearrangement uses TRBV27 and TRBJ1-2; D is uncertain. Trimming left V 5 bases short and J 5 bases short, with 15 bases between. The CDR3 consists of 14 residues. Germline assignment: CDR1 MNHEY and CDR2 SMNVEV (reference sequence).

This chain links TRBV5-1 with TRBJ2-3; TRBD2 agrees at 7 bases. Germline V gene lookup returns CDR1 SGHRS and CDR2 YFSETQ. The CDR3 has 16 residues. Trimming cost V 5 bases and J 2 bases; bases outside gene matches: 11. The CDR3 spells CASSAGRAGVTDTQYF. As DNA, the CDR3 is TGCGCCAGCAGTGCGGGGAGGGCGGGGGTCACAGATACGCAGTATTTT.

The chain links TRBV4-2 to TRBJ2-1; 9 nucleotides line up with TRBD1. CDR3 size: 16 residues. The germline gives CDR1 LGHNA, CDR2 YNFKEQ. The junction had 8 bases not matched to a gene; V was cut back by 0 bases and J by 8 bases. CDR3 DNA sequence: TGTGCCAGCAGCCAAGAATGGGACAGGGCTTTCGATGAGCAGTTCTTC. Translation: CASSQEWDRAFDEQFF.

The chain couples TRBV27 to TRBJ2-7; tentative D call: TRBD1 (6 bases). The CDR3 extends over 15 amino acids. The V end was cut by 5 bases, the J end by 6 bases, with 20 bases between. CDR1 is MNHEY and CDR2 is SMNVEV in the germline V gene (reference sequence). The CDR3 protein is CASSPRQLGAGEQYF. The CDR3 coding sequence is TGTGCCAGCAGTCCCCGACAGTTGGGGGCAGGCGAGCAGTACTTC.

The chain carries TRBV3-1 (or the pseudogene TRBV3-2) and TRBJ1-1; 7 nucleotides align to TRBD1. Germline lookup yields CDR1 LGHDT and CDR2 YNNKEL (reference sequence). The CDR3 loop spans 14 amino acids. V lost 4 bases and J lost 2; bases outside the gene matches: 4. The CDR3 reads CASSRGDSNTEAFF. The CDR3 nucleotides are TGTGCCAGCAGCCGCGGGGACAGTAACACTGAAGCTTTCTTT.

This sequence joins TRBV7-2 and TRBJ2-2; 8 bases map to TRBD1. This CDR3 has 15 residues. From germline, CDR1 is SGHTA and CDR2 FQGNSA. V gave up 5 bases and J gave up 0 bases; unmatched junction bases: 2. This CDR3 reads CASSLDRANTGELFF. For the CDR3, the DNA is TGTGCCAGCAGCCTGGACAGGGCGAACACCGGGGAGCTGTTTTTT.

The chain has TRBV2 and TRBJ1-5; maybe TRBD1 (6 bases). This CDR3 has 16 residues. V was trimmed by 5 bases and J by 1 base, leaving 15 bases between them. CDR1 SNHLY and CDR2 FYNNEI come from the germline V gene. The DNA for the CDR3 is TGTGCCAGCAGTTTTCTCTCCAGGGGCAGCAATCAGCCCCAGCATTTT. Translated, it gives CASSFLSRGSNQPQHF. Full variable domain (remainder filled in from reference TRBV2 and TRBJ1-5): EPEVTQTPSHQVTQMGQEVILRCVPISNHLYFYWYRQILGQKVEFLVSFYNNEISEKSEIFDDQFSVERPDGSNFTLKIRSTKLEDSAMYFCASSFLSRGSNQPQHFGDGTRLSIL.

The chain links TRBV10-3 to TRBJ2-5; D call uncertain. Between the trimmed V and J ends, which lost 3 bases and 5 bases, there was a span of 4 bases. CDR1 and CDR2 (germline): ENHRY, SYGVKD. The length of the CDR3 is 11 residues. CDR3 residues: CAISDRETQYF. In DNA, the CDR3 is TGTGCCATCAGTGACAGGGAGACCCAGTACTTC.

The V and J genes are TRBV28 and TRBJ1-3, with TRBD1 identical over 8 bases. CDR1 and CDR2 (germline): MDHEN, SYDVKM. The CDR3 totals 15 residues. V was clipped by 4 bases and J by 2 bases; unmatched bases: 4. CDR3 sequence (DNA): TGTGCCAGCAGTTATGGACAGGGCCCTGGAAACACCATATATTTT. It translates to CASSYGQGPGNTIYF.

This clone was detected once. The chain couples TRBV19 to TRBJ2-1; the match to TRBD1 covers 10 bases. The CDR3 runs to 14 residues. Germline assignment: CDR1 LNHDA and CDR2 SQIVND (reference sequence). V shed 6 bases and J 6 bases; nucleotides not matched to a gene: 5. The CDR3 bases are TGTGCCAGTAGAGACAGGGGGCAATCCAATGAGCAGTTCTTC. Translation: CASRDRGQSNEQFF.